A selection of T cell receptor beta chains follows, all from one sample in a study of blood T cell repertoires in COVID-19. Assay: immunoSEQ multiplex PCR; the TCRdb copy retains only in-frame clones and omits some. The table records roughly 95,000 clones, approximately 80% of them present only once. The sample taken for sequencing was peripheral blood. The receptors shown here come from a human donor in a cohort sampled during active COVID-19. The CDR3 runs from the conserved cysteine through the conserved F or W. A D gene is named only where the DNA matches it firmly. Not every row has a clone size; where given, it reads once, few, many or a size class.

v_gene	abundance	j_gene	d_gene	CDR3aa	CDR3nt
TRBV6-2/TRBV6-3	NA	TRBJ1-1	NA	CASSRMTVNTEAFF	TGTGCCAGCAGTCGGATGACAGTGAACACTGAAGCTTTCTTT
TRBV6-1	NA	TRBJ1-4	NA	CASSELQGVTNEKLFF	TGTGCCAGCAGTGAACTACAGGGAGTAACTAATGAAAAACTGTTTTTT
TRBV6-5	NA	TRBJ1-2	NA	CASNDYPRTVYGYTF	TGTGCCAGCAACGATTACCCGCGGACAGTCTATGGCTACACCTTC
TRBV11-2	NA	TRBJ2-5	NA	CASSFGGQETQYF	TGTGCCAGCAGCTTTGGCGGCCAAGAGACCCAGTACTTC
TRBV19	NA	TRBJ1-1	NA	CASSMGANTEAFF	TGTGCCAGTAGTATGGGGGCAAACACTGAAGCTTTCTTT
TRBV5-1	once	TRBJ1-1	NA	CASTLSTGGNTEAFF	TGCGCCAGCACCCTATCGACAGGAGGGAACACTGAAGCTTTCTTT
TRBV12-3/TRBV12-4	NA	TRBJ1-2	NA	CATRGNHDGYTF	TGTGCCACCAGGGGCAACCACGATGGCTACACCTTC
TRBV7-8	NA	TRBJ1-1	NA	CASSPLGRGAFF	TGTGCCAGCAGCCCTTTGGGGCGGGGAGCTTTCTTT
TRBV19	NA	TRBJ1-1	TRBD1	CASSHMGQPNTEAFF	TGTGCCAGTAGTCATATGGGACAGCCGAACACTGAAGCTTTCTTT
TRBV24-1	NA	TRBJ1-4	NA	CATSGGNEKLFF	TGTGCCACCAGTGGCGGAAATGAAAAACTGTTTTTT
TRBV28	NA	TRBJ2-7	NA	CASSPLGGVYEQYF	TGTGCCAGCAGTCCCTTGGGGGGAGTATACGAGCAGTACTTC
TRBV11-2	NA	TRBJ2-3	NA	CAVRRGETDTQYF	TGTGCCGTCCGTAGGGGTGAAACAGATACGCAGTATTTT
TRBV2	once	TRBJ2-7	NA	CASRGGNDEQYF	TGTGCCAGCAGGGGGGGTAACGACGAGCAGTACTTC
TRBV5-1	NA	TRBJ2-1	NA	CASSLGSPGNEQFF	TGCGCCAGCAGCTTGGGGAGCCCCGGTAATGAGCAGTTCTTC
TRBV27	NA	TRBJ1-1	NA	CASRPQGSNTEAFF	TGTGCCAGCAGGCCCCAGGGTTCGAACACTGAAGCTTTCTTT
TRBV6-5	NA	TRBJ1-6	NA	CASSYARSSKDSPLHF	TGTGCCAGCAGTTACGCGAGGTCCTCGAAAGATTCACCCCTCCACTTT
TRBV27	NA	TRBJ2-1	TRBD2	CANLIPRRLADNEQFF	TGTGCCAACTTGATTCCCCGGCGGCTAGCGGACAATGAGCAGTTCTTC
TRBV18	few	TRBJ1-1	TRBD1	CASHEYRGNTEAFF	TGTGCCAGCCACGAGTACAGGGGTAACACTGAAGCTTTCTTT
TRBV3-1/TRBV3-2	once	TRBJ2-7	TRBD1	CASSQISGGSYEQYF	TGTGCCAGCAGCCAGATTTCAGGGGGCTCCTACGAGCAGTACTTC
TRBV5-6	NA	TRBJ2-5	NA	CASSVPQGSVYF	TGTGCCAGCAGCGTACCACAGGGATCTGTGTACTTC
TRBV5-1	NA	TRBJ2-1	TRBD2	CASSDRTSGGAYEQFF	TGCGCCAGCAGCGACCGGACTAGCGGGGGGGCTTATGAGCAGTTCTTC
TRBV19	few	TRBJ1-6	TRBD1	CASSEGGQSSYNSPLHF	TGTGCCAGTAGCGAAGGGGGACAGAGCTCCTATAATTCACCCCTCCACTTT
TRBV28	NA	TRBJ1-2	NA	CASSLSSLYGYTF	TGTGCCAGCAGTTTATCATCGCTATATGGCTACACCTTC
TRBV3-1/TRBV3-2	NA	TRBJ1-6	NA	CASSQVEDSPLHF	TGTGCCAGCAGCCAAGTTGAGGATTCACCCCTCCACTTT
TRBV3-1/TRBV3-2	once	TRBJ2-1	NA	CASSDNRYNEQFF	TGTGCCAGCAGCGATAACAGGTACAATGAGCAGTTCTTC
TRBV9	NA	TRBJ2-3	NA	CASSVSTGPTSTDTQYF	TGTGCCAGCAGCGTATCGACAGGTCCTACTAGCACAGATACGCAGTATTTT
TRBV19	NA	TRBJ2-7	TRBD1	CASSIADRMSYEQYF	TGTGCCAGTAGTATAGCGGACAGGATGTCCTACGAGCAGTACTTC
TRBV6-5	NA	TRBJ2-6	NA	CASSYIRQSGANVLTF	TGTGCCAGCAGTTACATTCGACAGTCTGGGGCCAACGTCCTGACTTTC
TRBV5-5	once	TRBJ1-2	NA	CASSLGPQNGYTF	TGTGCCAGCAGCTTGGGCCCCCAGAATGGCTACACCTTC
TRBV5-1	NA	TRBJ1-1	NA	CASGYLAGNTEAFF	TGCGCCAGCGGATACTTGGCGGGGAACACTGAAGCTTTCTTT
TRBV27	NA	TRBJ2-7	TRBD1	CASSLYGTGGTYEQYF	TGTGCCAGCAGTTTATACGGGACAGGGGGGACCTACGAGCAGTACTTC
TRBV6-6	NA	TRBJ1-2	NA	CASSYGRERGYTF	TGTGCCAGCAGTTATGGGAGGGAGAGGGGCTACACCTTC
TRBV11-3	NA	TRBJ2-3	NA	CASSLARDTQYF	TGTGCCAGCAGCCTAGCCCGAGATACGCAGTATTTT
TRBV9	NA	TRBJ2-5	NA	CASSVEGWETQYF	TGTGCCAGCAGCGTTGAGGGCTGGGAGACCCAGTACTTC
TRBV19	NA	TRBJ2-7	NA	CASSIGSGYEQYF	TGTGCCAGTAGTATCGGGTCCGGCTACGAGCAGTACTTC
TRBV4-1	NA	TRBJ2-7	TRBD1	CASSQVGTVLTYEQYF	TGCGCCAGCAGCCAAGTGGGGACAGTATTGACCTACGAGCAGTACTTC
TRBV27	few	TRBJ1-2	NA	CASSRRGAQGYTF	TGTGCCAGCAGCAGGCGGGGCGCTCAGGGCTACACCTTC
TRBV27	NA	TRBJ1-1	TRBD1	CASSRSPGTVNTEAFF	TGTGCCAGCAGTCGGAGCCCCGGGACAGTGAACACTGAAGCTTTCTTT
TRBV9	NA	TRBJ2-1	NA	CASSSGTPSSYNEQFF	TGTGCCAGCAGCTCAGGGACTCCTAGCTCCTACAATGAGCAGTTCTTC
TRBV6-5	NA	TRBJ2-7	NA	CAHQFQEGSYEQYF	TGTGCCCATCAGTTCCAGGAGGGGTCCTACGAGCAGTACTTC
TRBV7-2	NA	TRBJ1-6	TRBD1	CATRPESGTAYSPLHF	TGTGCCACCAGGCCTGAGTCCGGGACAGCCTATTCACCCCTCCACTTT
TRBV12-5	few	TRBJ2-7	TRBD1	CASGSQGGGYEQYF	TGTGCTAGTGGTTCACAGGGGGGAGGTTACGAGCAGTACTTC
TRBV25-1	NA	TRBJ1-6	TRBD1	CASSSQGAIDSPLHF	TGTGCCAGCAGCTCGCAGGGGGCAATTGATTCACCCCTCCACTTT
TRBV5-1	few	TRBJ2-1	TRBD2	CASSPSGAGGDNEQFF	TGCGCCAGCAGCCCATCTGGAGCGGGAGGGGACAATGAGCAGTTCTTC
TRBV10-3	once	TRBJ2-5	TRBD2	CAISEGRTSGEETQYF	TGTGCCATCAGTGAGGGGAGGACTAGCGGGGAAGAGACCCAGTACTTC
TRBV9	NA	TRBJ2-2	TRBD2	CASSVTSGGLNTGELFF	TGTGCCAGCAGCGTTACTAGCGGGGGCCTTAACACCGGGGAGCTGTTTTTT
TRBV29-1	many	TRBJ2-4	TRBD2	CSAGTSGNIQYF	TGCAGCGCCGGGACTAGCGGAAACATTCAGTACTTC
TRBV6-5	NA	TRBJ1-1	NA	CASRIQAFAEAFF	TGTGCCAGCCGAATACAGGCGTTCGCTGAAGCTTTCTTT
TRBV11-2	NA	TRBJ1-5	NA	CASSLEGRNNQPQHF	TGTGCCAGCAGCTTAGAAGGGAGGAACAATCAGCCCCAGCATTTT
TRBV24-1	NA	TRBJ2-5	NA	CATSDSLRETQYF	TGTGCCACCAGTGATTCGCTACGAGAGACCCAGTACTTC
TRBV6-6	NA	TRBJ2-7	NA	CASSYLQGYEQYF	TGTGCCAGCAGTTACCTACAGGGCTACGAGCAGTACTTC
TRBV6-2/TRBV6-3	NA	TRBJ1-2	NA	CASSYSTAGLNYGYTF	TGTGCCAGCAGTTACTCGACGGCAGGGCTTAACTATGGCTACACCTTC
TRBV7-9	NA	TRBJ2-3	TRBD2	CASSLRSGGTTDTQYF	TGTGCCAGCAGCTTACGGTCGGGGGGGACCACAGATACGCAGTATTTT
TRBV28	NA	TRBJ1-5	TRBD1	CASSPGQGVRQPQHF	TGTGCCAGCAGTCCGGGACAGGGAGTCCGTCAGCCCCAGCATTTT
TRBV28	NA	TRBJ2-1	NA	CASTLSWSNEQFF	TGTGCCAGCACTTTAAGTTGGAGCAATGAGCAGTTCTTC
TRBV9	NA	TRBJ1-4	TRBD1	CASSGRQGWNEKLFF	TGTGCCAGCAGCGGCCGACAGGGGTGGAATGAAAAACTGTTTTTT
TRBV9	few	TRBJ1-3	TRBD1	CASSGLTGGISGNTIYF	TGTGCCAGCAGTGGATTGACAGGGGGCATCTCTGGAAACACCATATATTTT